Listed below are T cell receptor beta chains from one sample, sequenced in a study of T cell responses to AZD1222 COVID-19 vaccine. TCRdb's table, derived via immunoSEQ multiplex PCR, lists solely in-frame clones and lacks some. The sample yields some 80,000 clones, 75% to 90% seen once. The specimen was peripheral blood, collected on day 0 of AZD1222 vaccination. The origin of the receptors is an adult in good health. CDR3s include the opening cysteine and the closing phenylalanine or tryptophan. Fields, in order: J gene, V gene, clone size, D gene, CDR3 protein, CDR3 DNA. The D gene is left open where the match is weak. A clone size is listed for some rows: how often the clone was seen (once, few, many), or a class if it is expanded.

>TRBJ1-4|TRBV5-1|NA|NA
CASTNHRDVRVEKLFF
TGCGCCAGCACAAACCACAGGGACGTTCGAGTCGAAAAACTGTTTTTT
>TRBJ1-1|TRBV27|NA|NA
CASSLSWGKNTEAFF
TGTGCCAGCAGTTTATCGTGGGGGAAAAACACTGAAGCTTTCTTT
>TRBJ1-4|TRBV11-1|NA|NA
CASSPTAGELFF
TGTGCCAGCAGTCCAACGGCAGGGGAACTGTTTTTT
>TRBJ1-5|TRBV5-3|once|NA
CARRPRRPRGDQPQHF
TGTGCCAGAAGGCCTAGACGGCCCCGGGGGGATCAGCCCCAGCATTTT
>TRBJ2-5|TRBV1|NA|NA
CTSSQERSLAGHQETQYF
TGCACCAGCAGCCAAGAACGTAGTCTAGCGGGGCACCAAGAGACCCAGTACTTC
>TRBJ1-2|TRBV5-6|NA|NA
CASSGDAVYGYTF
TGTGCCAGCAGCGGGGATGCAGTCTATGGCTACACCTTC
>TRBJ1-5|TRBV6-2/TRBV6-3|NA|NA
CASSYWEGQPQHF
TGTGCCAGCAGTTACTGGGAGGGCCAGCCCCAGCATTTT
>TRBJ1-6|TRBV12-3/TRBV12-4|NA|NA
CASSLFGNSPLHF
TGTGCCAGCAGTTTATTCGGGAATTCACCCCTCCACTTT
>TRBJ2-5|TRBV5-4|once|TRBD1
CASSADRRQETQYF
TGTGCCAGCAGCGCGGACAGGAGACAAGAGACCCAGTACTTC
>TRBJ2-1|TRBV6-6|NA|TRBD1
CASSPFNRGSANEQFF
TGTGCCAGCAGTCCTTTTAACAGGGGGTCGGCCAATGAGCAGTTCTTC
>TRBJ1-1|TRBV19|few|NA
CASRGELQHTEAFF
TGTGCCAGTAGGGGGGAGTTACAACACACTGAAGCTTTCTTT
>TRBJ1-2|TRBV10-3|NA|TRBD1
CAISRTGGDGYTF
TGTGCCATCAGCAGGACAGGGGGCGATGGCTACACCTTC
>TRBJ2-2|TRBV6-4|NA|NA
CASSVETSGELFF
TGTGCCAGCAGTGTGGAGACCTCCGGGGAGCTGTTTTTT
>TRBJ1-3|TRBV5-6|NA|NA
CASSLSPGGNTIYF
TGTGCCAGCAGCCTCAGCCCTGGGGGAAACACCATATATTTT